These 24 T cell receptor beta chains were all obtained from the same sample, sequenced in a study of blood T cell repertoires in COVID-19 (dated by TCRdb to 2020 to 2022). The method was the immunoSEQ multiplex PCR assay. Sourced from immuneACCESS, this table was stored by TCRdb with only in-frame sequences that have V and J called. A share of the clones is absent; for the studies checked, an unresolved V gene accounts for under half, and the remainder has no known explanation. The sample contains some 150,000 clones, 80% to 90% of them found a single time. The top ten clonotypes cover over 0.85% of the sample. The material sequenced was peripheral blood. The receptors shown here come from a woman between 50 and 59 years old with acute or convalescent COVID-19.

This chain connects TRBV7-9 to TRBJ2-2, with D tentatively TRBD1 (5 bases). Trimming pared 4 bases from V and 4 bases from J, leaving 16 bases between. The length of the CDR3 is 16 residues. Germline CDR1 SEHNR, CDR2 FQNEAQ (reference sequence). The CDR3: CASSWVGRVRTGELFF. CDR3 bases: TGTGCCAGCAGCTGGGTGGGCAGGGTCCGCACCGGGGAGCTGTTTTTT.

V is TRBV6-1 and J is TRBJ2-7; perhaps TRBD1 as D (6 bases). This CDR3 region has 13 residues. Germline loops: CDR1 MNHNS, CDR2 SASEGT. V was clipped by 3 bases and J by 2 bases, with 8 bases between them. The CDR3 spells CASSDGTPYEQYF. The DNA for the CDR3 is TGTGCCAGCAGTGATGGGACACCCTACGAGCAGTACTTC.

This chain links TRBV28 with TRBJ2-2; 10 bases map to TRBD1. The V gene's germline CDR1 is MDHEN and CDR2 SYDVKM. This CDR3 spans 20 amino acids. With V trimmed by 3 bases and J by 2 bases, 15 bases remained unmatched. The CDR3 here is CASSFGSGTGVYLNTGELFF. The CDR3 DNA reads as TGTGCCAGCAGTTTTGGTTCCGGGACAGGGGTCTACTTAAACACCGGGGAGCTGTTTTTT.

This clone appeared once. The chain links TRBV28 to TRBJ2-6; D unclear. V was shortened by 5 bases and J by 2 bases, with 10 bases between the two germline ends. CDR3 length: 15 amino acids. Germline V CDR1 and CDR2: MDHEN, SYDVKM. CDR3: CASSPQSPGANVLTF. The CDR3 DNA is TGTGCCAGCAGTCCACAATCCCCTGGGGCCAACGTCCTGACTTTC.

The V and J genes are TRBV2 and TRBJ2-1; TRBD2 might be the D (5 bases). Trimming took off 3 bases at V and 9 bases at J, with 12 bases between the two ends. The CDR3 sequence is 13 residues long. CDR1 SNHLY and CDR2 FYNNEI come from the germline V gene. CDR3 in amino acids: CASSETIFGEQFF. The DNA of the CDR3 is TGTGCCAGCAGTGAGACTATTTTTGGTGAGCAGTTCTTC.

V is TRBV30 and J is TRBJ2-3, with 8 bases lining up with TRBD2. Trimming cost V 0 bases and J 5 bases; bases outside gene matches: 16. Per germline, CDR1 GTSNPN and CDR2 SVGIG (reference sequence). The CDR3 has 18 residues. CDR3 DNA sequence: TGTGCCTGGAGTGTACTTGGGGCAGCGGGGGCCTCGGGAGATACGCAGTATTTT. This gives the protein CAWSVLGAAGASGDTQYF.

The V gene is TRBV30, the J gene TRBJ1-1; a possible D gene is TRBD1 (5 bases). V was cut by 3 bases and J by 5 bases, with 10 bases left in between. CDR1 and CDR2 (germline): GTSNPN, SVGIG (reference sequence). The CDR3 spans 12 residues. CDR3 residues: CAWRKQGTEAFF. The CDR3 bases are TGTGCCTGGAGGAAGCAGGGAACTGAAGCTTTCTTT.

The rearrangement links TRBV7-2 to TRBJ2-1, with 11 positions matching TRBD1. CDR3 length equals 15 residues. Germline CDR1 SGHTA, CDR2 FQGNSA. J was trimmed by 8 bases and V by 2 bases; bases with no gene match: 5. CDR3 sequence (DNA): TGTGCCAGCAGCTTAACGGGACAGGGGGTCCATGAGCAGTTCTTC. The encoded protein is CASSLTGQGVHEQFF. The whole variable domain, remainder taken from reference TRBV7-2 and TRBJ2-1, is GAGVSQSPSNKVTEKGKDVELRCDPISGHTALYWYRQSLGQGLEFLIYFQGNSAPDKSGLPSDRFSAERTGGSVSTLTIQRTQQEDSAVYLCASSLTGQGVHEQFFGPGTRLTVL.

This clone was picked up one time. The CDR3 is CASSRQGGQPQHF. DNA of the CDR3: TGTGCCAGCAGTCGGCAGGGAGGCCAGCCCCAGCATTTT. This sequence joins TRBV27 and TRBJ1-5; perhaps TRBD1 as D (5 bases). This CDR3 has 13 residues. V lost 5 bases to trimming and J lost 7 bases, with 12 bases between them. Germline loops: CDR1 MNHEY, CDR2 SMNVEV (reference sequence).

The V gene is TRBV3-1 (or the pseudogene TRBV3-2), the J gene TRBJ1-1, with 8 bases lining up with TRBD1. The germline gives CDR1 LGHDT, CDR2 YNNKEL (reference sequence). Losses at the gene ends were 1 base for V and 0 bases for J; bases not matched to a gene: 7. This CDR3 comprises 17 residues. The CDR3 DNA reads TGTGCCAGCAGCCAAGTGGACAGGGCGTCGATGAACACTGAAGCTTTCTTT. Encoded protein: CASSQVDRASMNTEAFF.

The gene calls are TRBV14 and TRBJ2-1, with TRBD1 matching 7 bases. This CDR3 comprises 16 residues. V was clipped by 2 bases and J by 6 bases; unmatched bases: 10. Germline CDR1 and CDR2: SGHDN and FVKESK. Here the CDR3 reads CASSQFTNRGPNEQFF. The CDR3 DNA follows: TGTGCCAGCAGCCAATTTACGAACAGGGGCCCCAATGAGCAGTTCTTC.

The CDR3 DNA sequence: TGTGCCAGCAGTGAAGCGCGGCAGGGGGCAGGCTACACCTTC. Translating it yields CASSEARQGAGYTF. This chain connects TRBV6-1 to TRBJ1-2; 8 bases are shared with TRBD1. CDR3 size: 14 residues. The V gene's germline CDR1 is MNHNS and CDR2 SASEGT. The junction had 5 bases not matched to a gene; V was cut back by 0 bases and J by 8 bases.

The DNA of the CDR3 is TGTGCCAGCAGCTTTCGACACCACACAGGGTCAACTAATGAAAAACTGTTTTTT. Protein: CASSFRHHTGSTNEKLFF. The chain employs TRBV5-8 and TRBJ1-4; D is possibly TRBD1 (6 bases). Germline V gene sequence: CDR1 SGHTS, CDR2 YDEGEE. The CDR3 has 18 amino acids. The V gene lost 2 bases and the J gene lost 0 bases, with 17 bases spanning the gap.

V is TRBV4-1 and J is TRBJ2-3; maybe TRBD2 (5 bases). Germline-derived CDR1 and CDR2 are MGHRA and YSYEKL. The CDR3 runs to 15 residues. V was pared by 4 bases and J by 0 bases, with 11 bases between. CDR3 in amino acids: CASSRASQSTDTQYF. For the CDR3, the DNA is TGCGCCAGCAGCCGGGCTAGCCAAAGCACAGATACGCAGTATTTT.

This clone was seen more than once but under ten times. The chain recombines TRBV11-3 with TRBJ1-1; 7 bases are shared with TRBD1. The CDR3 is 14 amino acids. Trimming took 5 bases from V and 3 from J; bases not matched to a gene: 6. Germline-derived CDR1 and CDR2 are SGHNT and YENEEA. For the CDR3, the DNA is TGTGCCAGCAGCCTTCGACAGGGAGACACTGAAGCTTTCTTT. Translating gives CASSLRQGDTEAFF. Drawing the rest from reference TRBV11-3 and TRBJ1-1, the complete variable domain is EAGVVQSPRYKIIEKKQPVAFWCNPISGHNTLYWYLQNLGQGPELLIRYENEEAVDDSQLPKDRFSAERLKGVDSTLKIQPAELGDSAVYLCASSLRQGDTEAFFGQGTRLTVV.

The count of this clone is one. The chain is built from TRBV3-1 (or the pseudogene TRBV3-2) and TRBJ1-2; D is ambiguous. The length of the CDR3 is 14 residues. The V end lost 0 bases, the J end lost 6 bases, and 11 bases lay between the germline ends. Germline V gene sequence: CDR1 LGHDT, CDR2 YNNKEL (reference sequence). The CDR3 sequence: CASSQDMITDGYTF. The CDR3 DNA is TGTGCCAGCAGCCAAGATATGATCACTGATGGCTACACCTTC.

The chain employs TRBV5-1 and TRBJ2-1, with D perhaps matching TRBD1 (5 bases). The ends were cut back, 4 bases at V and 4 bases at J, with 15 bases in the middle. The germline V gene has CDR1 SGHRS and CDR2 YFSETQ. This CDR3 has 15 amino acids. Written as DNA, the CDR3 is TGCGCCAGCAGCATAGGGGTTCCCCTATACAATGAGCAGTTCTTC. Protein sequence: CASSIGVPLYNEQFF.

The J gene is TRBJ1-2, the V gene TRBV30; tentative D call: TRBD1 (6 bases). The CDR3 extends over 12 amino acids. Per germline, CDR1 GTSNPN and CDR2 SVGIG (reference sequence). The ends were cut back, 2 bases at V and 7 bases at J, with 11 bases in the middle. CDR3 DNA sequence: TGTGCCTGGAGTTCCGGGACAACTGGCTACACCTTC. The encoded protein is CAWSSGTTGYTF.

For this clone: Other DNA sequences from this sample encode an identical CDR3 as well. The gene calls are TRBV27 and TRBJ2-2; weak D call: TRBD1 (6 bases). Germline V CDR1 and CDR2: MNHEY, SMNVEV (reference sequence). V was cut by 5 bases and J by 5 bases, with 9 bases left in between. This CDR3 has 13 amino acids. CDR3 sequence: CASSPTGTGELFF. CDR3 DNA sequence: TGTGCCAGCAGTCCAACAGGGACCGGGGAGCTGTTTTTT.

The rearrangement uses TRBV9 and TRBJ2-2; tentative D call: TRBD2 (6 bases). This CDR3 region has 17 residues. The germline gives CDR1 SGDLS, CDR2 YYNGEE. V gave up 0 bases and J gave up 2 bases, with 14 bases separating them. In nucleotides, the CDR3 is TGTGCCAGCAGCGTAGCGGCGGGAAGGCTTAACACCGGGGAGCTGTTTTTT. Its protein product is CASSVAAGRLNTGELFF.

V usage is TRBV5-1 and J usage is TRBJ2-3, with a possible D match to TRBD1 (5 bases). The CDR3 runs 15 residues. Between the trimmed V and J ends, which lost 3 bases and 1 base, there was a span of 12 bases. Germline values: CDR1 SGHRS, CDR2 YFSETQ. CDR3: CASSSVGLGTDTQYF. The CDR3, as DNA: TGCGCCAGCAGCTCAGTGGGGCTAGGCACAGATACGCAGTATTTT.

The CDR3 is CASSYRGNTEAFF. DNA for the CDR3: TGCGCCAGCAGCTACAGGGGCAACACTGAAGCTTTCTTT. This rearrangement joins TRBV4-1 to TRBJ1-1, with TRBD1 matching over 7 bases. The CDR3 loop spans 13 amino acids. The V segment lost 5 bases and the J segment 2 bases; nucleotides outside the gene matches: 2. Germline V gene lookup returns CDR1 MGHRA and CDR2 YSYEKL.

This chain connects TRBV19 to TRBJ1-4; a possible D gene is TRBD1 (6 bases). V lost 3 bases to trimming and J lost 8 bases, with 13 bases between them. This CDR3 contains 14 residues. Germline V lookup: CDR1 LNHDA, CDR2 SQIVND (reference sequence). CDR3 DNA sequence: TGTGCCAGTAGTATTGACAGGCTGGGGGAAAAACTGTTTTTT. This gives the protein CASSIDRLGEKLFF.

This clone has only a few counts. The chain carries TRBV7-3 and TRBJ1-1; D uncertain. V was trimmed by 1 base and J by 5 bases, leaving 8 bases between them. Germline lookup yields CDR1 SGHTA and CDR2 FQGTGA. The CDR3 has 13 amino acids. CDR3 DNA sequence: TGTGCCAGCAGCTTAAGCGGAGGTACTGAAGCTTTCTTT. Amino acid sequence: CASSLSGGTEAFF.